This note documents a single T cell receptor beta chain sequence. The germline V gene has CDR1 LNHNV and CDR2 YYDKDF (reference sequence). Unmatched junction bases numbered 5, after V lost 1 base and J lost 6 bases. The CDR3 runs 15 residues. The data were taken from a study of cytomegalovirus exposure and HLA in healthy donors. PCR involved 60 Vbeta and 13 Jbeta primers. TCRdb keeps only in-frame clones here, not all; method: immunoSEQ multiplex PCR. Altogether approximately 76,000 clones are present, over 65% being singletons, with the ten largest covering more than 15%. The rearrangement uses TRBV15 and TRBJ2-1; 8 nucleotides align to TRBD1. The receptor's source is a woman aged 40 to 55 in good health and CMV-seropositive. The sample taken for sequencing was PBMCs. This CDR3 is CATSRAQGARNEQFF. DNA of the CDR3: TGTGCCACCAGCAGAGCTCAGGGGGCCCGCAATGAGCAGTTCTTC.